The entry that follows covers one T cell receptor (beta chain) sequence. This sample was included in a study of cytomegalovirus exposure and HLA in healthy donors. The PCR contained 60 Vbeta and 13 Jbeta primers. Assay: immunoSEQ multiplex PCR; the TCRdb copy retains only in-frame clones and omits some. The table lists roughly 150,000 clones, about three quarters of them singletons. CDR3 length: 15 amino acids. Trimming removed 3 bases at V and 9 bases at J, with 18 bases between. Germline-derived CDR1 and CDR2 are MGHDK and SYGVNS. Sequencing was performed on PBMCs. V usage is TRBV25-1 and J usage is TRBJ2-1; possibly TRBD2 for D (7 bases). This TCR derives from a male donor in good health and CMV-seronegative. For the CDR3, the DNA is TGTGCCAGCAGTGACCCGGGGGGCGCGATCTCTGAGCAGTTCTTC. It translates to CASSDPGGAISEQFF.